These T cell receptor beta chains were read from a single sample in a study of shared clonotypes between healthy human individuals. Repertoires were generated with immunoSEQ multiplex PCR, while TCRdb's copy carries only in-frame clones and drops some. The repertoire has a few million clones, about 92% of them found once; the top ten carry roughly 0.13%. Sequenced: naive CD4+ T cells sorted from blood. These receptors originate from a man younger than 35 in good health. The CDR3 runs from the conserved cysteine through the conserved F or W. A D gene is named only where the DNA matches it firmly. Expanded clones get a size class; other rows say once, few or many, or leave the size out.

v_call: TRBV2; clone_size: once; j_call: TRBJ1-5; d_call: TRBD1; cdr3_nt: TGTGCCAGCCAGACAGGGAATCAGCCCCAGCATTTT; cdr3_aa: CASQTGNQPQHF
v_call: TRBV7-9; clone_size: .; j_call: TRBJ1-4; d_call: TRBD1; cdr3_nt: TGTGCCTCCACTTATGACGGGACAGCTAATGAAAAACTGTTTTTT; cdr3_aa: CASTYDGTANEKLFF
v_call: TRBV30; clone_size: .; j_call: TRBJ2-3; d_call: TRBD1; cdr3_nt: TGTGCCTGGACGCCGGGACAGAACACAGATACGCAGTATTTT; cdr3_aa: CAWTPGQNTDTQYF
v_call: TRBV7-8; clone_size: .; j_call: TRBJ2-7; d_call: TRBD1; cdr3_nt: TGTGCCAGCAGCCCTGGGAACAGGGGCTCCTACGAGCAGTACTTC; cdr3_aa: CASSPGNRGSYEQYF
v_call: TRBV5-4; clone_size: .; j_call: TRBJ2-5; d_call: .; cdr3_nt: TGTGCCAGCAGCTGGAAGCGACTGGAGACCCAGTACTTC; cdr3_aa: CASSWKRLETQYF
v_call: TRBV10-3; clone_size: .; j_call: TRBJ2-4; d_call: .; cdr3_nt: TGTGCCATCGGTGACGTAGAAAACATTCAGTACTTC; cdr3_aa: CAIGDVENIQYF
v_call: TRBV18; clone_size: .; j_call: TRBJ2-5; d_call: TRBD2; cdr3_nt: TGTGCCAGCTCACTCTCCCAGGGACTAGCGGGAGAGACCCAGTACTTC; cdr3_aa: CASSLSQGLAGETQYF
v_call: TRBV19; clone_size: .; j_call: TRBJ2-7; d_call: .; cdr3_nt: TGTGCCAGTAGTCCCCTAGCGCACTACGAGCAGTACTTC; cdr3_aa: CASSPLAHYEQYF
v_call: TRBV10-3; clone_size: .; j_call: TRBJ1-4; d_call: .; cdr3_nt: TGTGCCATCAGCGACCGCCGACAAGGGGAAAAACTGTTTTTT; cdr3_aa: CAISDRRQGEKLFF
v_call: TRBV10-3; clone_size: once; j_call: TRBJ1-1; d_call: TRBD1; cdr3_nt: TGTGCCATCAGGTCGGACAGGGCGAATTTGAACACTGAAGCTTTCTTT; cdr3_aa: CAIRSDRANLNTEAFF
v_call: TRBV7-9; clone_size: .; j_call: TRBJ1-2; d_call: .; cdr3_nt: TGTGCCAGCAGCTTAATCCAGGGTGCCTATGGCTACACCTTC; cdr3_aa: CASSLIQGAYGYTF
v_call: TRBV19; clone_size: .; j_call: TRBJ2-2; d_call: .; cdr3_nt: TGTGCCAGCGCGACAGATAACACCGGGGAGCTGTTTTTT; cdr3_aa: CASATDNTGELFF